This is a list of T cell receptor beta chains from one sample in a study of cytomegalovirus exposure and HLA in healthy donors. Only in-frame clones appear in the TCRdb table, and some are missing; sequencing was by immunoSEQ multiplex PCR. Of about 110,000 clones detected, about four fifths appear once; the ten largest clones hold more than 20%. Sequencing was performed on PBMCs. Receptor source: a young man in good health and CMV-seropositive. CDR3s include the opening cysteine and the closing phenylalanine or tryptophan. The order of the fields is V gene, J gene, clone size, D gene, CDR3 DNA, CDR3 protein. A D gene is named only where the DNA matches it firmly. Rows may omit the clone size; those that give it use once, few, many or a size class.

>TRBV19|TRBJ2-2|NA|NA
TGTGCCAGTAGTATTCACAGGGATGACACCGGGGAGCTGTTTTTT
CASSIHRDDTGELFF
>TRBV28|TRBJ2-7|once|NA
TGTGCCAGCAGTTCGAGGCCTTACGAGCAGTACTTC
CASSSRPYEQYF
>TRBV18|TRBJ1-5|NA|TRBD1
TGTGCCAGCTCACCCGGACAGGGAGATCAGCCCCAGCATTTT
CASSPGQGDQPQHF
>TRBV27|TRBJ1-1|few|NA
TGTGCCAGCAGTCCAAATCTAGGGAGACCTGGGCGGGAAGCTTTCTTT
CASSPNLGRPGREAFF
>TRBV29-1|TRBJ2-7|few|NA
TGCAGCGTAGAGGGGGTCTCCTACGAGCAGTACTTC
CSVEGVSYEQYF
>TRBV28|TRBJ2-7|few|TRBD1
TGTGCCAGCACCGAAACCGGGACAGGGGATTCCTACGAGCAGTACTTC
CASTETGTGDSYEQYF
>TRBV7-6|TRBJ2-2|NA|TRBD1
TGTGCCAGCAGCCTCCAGGGGGTGAACACCGGGGAGCTGTTTTTT
CASSLQGVNTGELFF
>TRBV11-2|TRBJ2-1|NA|TRBD2
TGTGCCAGCAGCTTCGGACTAGCGGGGGGGCCGCGGTACAATGAGCAGTTCTTC
CASSFGLAGGPRYNEQFF
>TRBV4-1|TRBJ1-4|NA|NA
TGCGCCAGCAGCCTACAAGACTACGACTCTGGAAAACTGTTTTTT
CASSLQDYDSGKLFF
>TRBV5-4|TRBJ2-5|once|NA
TGTGCCAGCAGACTAGACATGGGGAAAGAGACCCAGTACTTC
CASRLDMGKETQYF
>TRBV2|TRBJ2-4|NA|NA
TGTGCCAGCAGTCCGGGACAATCGAACATTCAGTACTTC
CASSPGQSNIQYF
>TRBV10-3|TRBJ1-1|NA|TRBD1
TGTGCCATCAGGGGACAGGGGGCGGCTGAAGCTTTCTTT
CAIRGQGAAEAFF
>TRBV5-1|TRBJ2-5|NA|NA
TGCGCCAGCAGCTTGGCCCCAGGGTCCCAAGAGACCCAGTACTTC
CASSLAPGSQETQYF
>TRBV19|TRBJ1-6|NA|NA
TGTGCCAGTAGTACCGCCGCCGGGGGAAATTCACCCCTCCACTTT
CASSTAAGGNSPLHF
>TRBV27|TRBJ2-3|NA|TRBD2
TGTGCCAGCAGTTGGGTAGCGGGAGACGTGACAGATACGCAGTATTTT
CASSWVAGDVTDTQYF
>TRBV6-5|TRBJ1-1|NA|NA
TGTGCCAGCAGAACGATAGACAGTCTCACTGAAGCTTTCTTT
CASRTIDSLTEAFF
>TRBV5-1|TRBJ2-3|few|TRBD2
TGCGCCAGCAGCTTCGGGACTAGCGGCACAGATACGCAGTATTTT
CASSFGTSGTDTQYF
>TRBV6-1|TRBJ1-2|NA|NA
TGTGCCGCCGGGAGTCTTGAGTTTTCTCACTATGGCTACACCTTC
CAAGSLEFSHYGYTF
>TRBV18|TRBJ1-2|NA|TRBD1
TGTGCCAGCTCACCACCGGGACAGAACTATGGCTACACCTTC
CASSPPGQNYGYTF
>TRBV27|TRBJ2-3|NA|TRBD2
TGTGCCAGCACCTGGAGCGGGAGTGCAGATACGCAGTATTTT
CASTWSGSADTQYF
>TRBV6-1|TRBJ2-5|few|NA
TGTGCCAGCTCGCTGGCGGCTATAGAGACCCAGTACTTC
CASSLAAIETQYF
>TRBV5-4|TRBJ2-7|many|NA
TGTGCCAGCAGCTTGATGGGGGGGCGCGTAGCAAAGGATAAGTACTTC
CASSLMGGRVAKDKYF
>TRBV18|TRBJ1-3|NA|NA
TGTGCCAGCTCCAACAACGGGGGCTCTGGAAACACCATATATTTT
CASSNNGGSGNTIYF
>TRBV6-1|TRBJ1-1|NA|TRBD1
TGTGCCAGCCGACAGGGGGACACTGAAGCTTTCTTT
CASRQGDTEAFF
>TRBV28|TRBJ1-6|NA|TRBD1
TGTGCCAGCAGTCCCTCGGACAGGGGCGGATCACCCCTCCACTTT
CASSPSDRGGSPLHF
>TRBV4-1|TRBJ2-2|NA|NA
TGCGCCAGCAGCCCACCGTCGGGAAAGAACACCGGGGAGCTGTTTTTT
CASSPPSGKNTGELFF
>TRBV7-2|TRBJ1-4|NA|NA
TGTGCCAGTACTCTTGGGGGCTTTAATGAAAAACTGTTTTTT
CASTLGGFNEKLFF
>TRBV18|TRBJ2-3|once|NA
TGTGCCAGCGACTCCGGGTCGGGTATAAATACGCAGTATTTT
CASDSGSGINTQYF
>TRBV19|TRBJ2-5|NA|TRBD1
TGTGCCAGTAGCAGGACAGGGGAAGAGACCCAGTACTTC
CASSRTGEETQYF
>TRBV7-3|TRBJ2-5|NA|TRBD2
TGTGCCAGCAGCCTCGGGGGGTTTGGAGAGACCCAGTACTTC
CASSLGGFGETQYF
>TRBV10-3|TRBJ2-2|once|TRBD1
TGTGCCATCGAGGGGGCCCCCGGGGAGCTGTTTTTT
CAIEGAPGELFF
>TRBV5-1|TRBJ2-7|NA|NA
TGCGCCAGCAGCTCCACCGGGTTACGCTCCTACGAGCAGTACTTC
CASSSTGLRSYEQYF
>TRBV2|TRBJ2-1|NA|NA
TGTGCCAGCGGGGCTTACAATGAGCAGTTCTTC
CASGAYNEQFF
>TRBV15|TRBJ1-5|NA|TRBD1
TGTGCCACCAGCAGAGGCCCGACAGGGAGGAGTAGCAATCAGCCCCAGCATTTT
CATSRGPTGRSSNQPQHF
>TRBV2|TRBJ1-2|NA|TRBD1
TGTGCCAGCACCGAGGACAGGCAGTATGGCTACACCTTC
CASTEDRQYGYTF
>TRBV4-1|TRBJ2-7|NA|TRBD1
TGCGCCAGCAGTGGGACAGGAATTTACGAGCAGTACTTC
CASSGTGIYEQYF
>TRBV29-1|TRBJ2-1|NA|NA
TGCAGCTTCGACTGGCGCAATGAGCAGTTCTTC
CSFDWRNEQFF
>TRBV11-2|TRBJ2-1|few|TRBD2
TGTGCCAGCAGGACTAGCGGGGGAAGCTCCTACAATGAGCAGTTCTTC
CASRTSGGSSYNEQFF
>TRBV11-2|TRBJ1-6|NA|NA
TGTGCCAGCAGCTTCACCGGGGGGAATTCACCCCTCCACTTT
CASSFTGGNSPLHF
>TRBV19|TRBJ1-1|NA|NA
TGTGCCAGTAGTATTCGGGAATTCGACACTGAAGCTTTCTTT
CASSIREFDTEAFF
>TRBV2|TRBJ2-2|NA|TRBD1
TGTGCCAGCCGGATTATGTCGACAGGGGGTTTTGGCACCGGGGAGCTGTTTTTT
CASRIMSTGGFGTGELFF
>TRBV6-5|TRBJ1-5|few|TRBD1
TGTGCCAGCAGTTCGGGACAGTCGAGCTATTATCAGCCCCAGCATTTT
CASSSGQSSYYQPQHF
>TRBV5-1|TRBJ2-7|NA|TRBD2
TGCGCCAGCAGTTCTCCGACTCTAGCGGGGGGCCGCGGTGGCCACGAGCAGTACTTC
CASSSPTLAGGRGGHEQYF
>TRBV2|TRBJ2-3|NA|TRBD1
TGTGCCAGCAGTGAAGGGACAGGGGACCGCACAGATACGCAGTATTTT
CASSEGTGDRTDTQYF